These T cell receptor beta chains were read from a single sample in a study of cytomegalovirus exposure and HLA in healthy donors. Generated by immunoSEQ multiplex PCR, the TCRdb table keeps only in-frame clones and is missing some. The profile shows some 78,000 clones, under 90% of them singletons. The sequencing input was PBMCs. All receptors derive from a man aged 50 to 60 in good health and CMV-seropositive. The CDR3 runs from the conserved cysteine through the conserved F or W. Each record gives: J gene, V gene, D gene, clone size, CDR3 protein, CDR3 DNA. A D gene is named only where the DNA matches it firmly. Rows may omit the clone size; those that give it use once, few, many or a size class.

TRBJ1-2	TRBV19	NA	NA	CASSPERGGRGYTF	TGTGCCAGTAGCCCAGAACGGGGAGGTCGGGGCTACACCTTC
TRBJ2-1	TRBV19	NA	NA	CASSIDSLNMRQFF	TGTGCCAGTAGTATTGACAGCCTAAACATGAGGCAGTTCTTC
TRBJ2-3	TRBV10-1	NA	few	CASSESQGPRADTQYF	TGCGCCAGCAGTGAGTCGCAGGGGCCGAGGGCAGATACGCAGTATTTT
TRBJ2-3	TRBV7-9	TRBD1	NA	CASSFQGVIGTDTQYF	TGTGCCAGCAGCTTCCAGGGGGTAATAGGCACAGATACGCAGTATTTT
TRBJ2-3	TRBV5-1	NA	NA	CARVGGAGTADTQYF	TGCGCCAGGGTGGGGGGAGCTGGAACCGCAGATACGCAGTATTTT
TRBJ1-1	TRBV9	NA	once	CASSVKWGRVRNTEAFF	TGTGCCAGCAGCGTTAAGTGGGGGCGGGTTCGGAACACTGAAGCTTTCTTT
TRBJ2-5	TRBV6-5	NA	few	CASSKAETQYF	TGTGCCAGCAGTAAAGCAGAGACCCAGTACTTC
TRBJ2-7	TRBV6-5	NA	NA	CASSSLGGSVEQYF	TGTGCCAGCAGTTCCCTAGGGGGAAGTGTCGAGCAGTACTTC
TRBJ1-1	TRBV6-5	NA	few	CASSLGQNTEAFF	TGTGCCAGCAGCCTGGGACAGAACACTGAAGCTTTCTTT
TRBJ2-3	TRBV11-2	TRBD2	NA	CASSLGAAGGPTDTQYF	TGTGCCAGCAGCTTAGGGGCGGCGGGAGGCCCCACAGATACGCAGTATTTT
TRBJ2-1	TRBV6-5	TRBD2	once	CASKPPGGSYNEQFF	TGTGCCAGCAAGCCTCCGGGAGGATCCTACAATGAGCAGTTCTTC
TRBJ2-1	TRBV15	TRBD2	NA	CATSRVTSASSYNEQFF	TGTGCCACCAGCAGAGTTACTAGCGCTAGCTCCTACAATGAGCAGTTCTTC